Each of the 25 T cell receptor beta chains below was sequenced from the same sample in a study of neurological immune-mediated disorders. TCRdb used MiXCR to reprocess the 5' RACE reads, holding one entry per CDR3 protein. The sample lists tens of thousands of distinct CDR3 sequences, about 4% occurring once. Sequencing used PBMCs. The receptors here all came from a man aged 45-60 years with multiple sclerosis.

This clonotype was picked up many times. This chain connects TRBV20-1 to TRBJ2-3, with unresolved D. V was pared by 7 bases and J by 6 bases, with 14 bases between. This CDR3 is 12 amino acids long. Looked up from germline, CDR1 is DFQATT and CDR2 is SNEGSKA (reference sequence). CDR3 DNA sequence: TGCAGTGTCGGGTCCCAAAAGGATACGCAGTATTTT. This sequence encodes CSVGSQKDTQYF.

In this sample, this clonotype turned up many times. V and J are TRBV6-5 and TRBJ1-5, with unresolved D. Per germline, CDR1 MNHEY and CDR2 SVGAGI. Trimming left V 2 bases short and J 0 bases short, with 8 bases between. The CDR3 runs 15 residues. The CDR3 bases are TGTGCCAGCAGTTACACACAGAATAGCAATCAGCCCCAGCATTTT. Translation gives CASSYTQNSNQPQHF.

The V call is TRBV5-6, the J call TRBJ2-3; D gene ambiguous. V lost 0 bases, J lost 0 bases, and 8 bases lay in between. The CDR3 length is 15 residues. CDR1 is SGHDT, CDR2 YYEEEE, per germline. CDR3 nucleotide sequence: TGTGCCAGCAGCTTGGCCGTCACTAGCACAGATACGCAGTATTTT. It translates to CASSLAVTSTDTQYF.

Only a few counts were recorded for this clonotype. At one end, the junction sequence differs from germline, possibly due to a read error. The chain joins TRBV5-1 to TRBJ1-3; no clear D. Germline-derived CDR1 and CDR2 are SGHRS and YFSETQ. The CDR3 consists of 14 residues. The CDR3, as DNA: TGCGCCAGCAGCCCAGGAAGCTCTGGAAAAACCATATATTTT. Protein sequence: CASSPGSSGKTIYF.

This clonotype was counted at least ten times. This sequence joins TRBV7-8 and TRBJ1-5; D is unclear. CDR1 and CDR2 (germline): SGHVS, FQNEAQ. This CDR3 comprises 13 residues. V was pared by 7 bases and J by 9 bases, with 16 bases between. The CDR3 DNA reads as TGTGCCAGCACCCCGGATCTGGGCGCGCCCCAGCATTTT. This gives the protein CASTPDLGAPQHF.

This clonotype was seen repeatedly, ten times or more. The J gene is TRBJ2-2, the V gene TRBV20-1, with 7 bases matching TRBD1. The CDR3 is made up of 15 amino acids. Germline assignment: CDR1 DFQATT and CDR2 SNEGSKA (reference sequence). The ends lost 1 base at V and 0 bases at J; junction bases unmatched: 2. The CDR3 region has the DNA TGCAGTGCTAGAGGGGACAGAACGAACACCGGGGAGCTGTTTTTT. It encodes CSARGDRTNTGELFF.

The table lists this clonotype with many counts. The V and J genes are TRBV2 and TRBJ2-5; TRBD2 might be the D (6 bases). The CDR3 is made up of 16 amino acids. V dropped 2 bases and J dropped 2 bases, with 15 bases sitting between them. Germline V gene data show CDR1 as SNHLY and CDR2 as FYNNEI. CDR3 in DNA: TGTGCCAGCAGTGAATTACGGGAGATTCGGCAAGAGACCCAGTACTTC. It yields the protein CASSELREIRQETQYF.

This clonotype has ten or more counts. In nucleotides, the CDR3 is TGTGCCAGCAGTTTAGAGCTCGGTATTGAAGCTTTCTTT. Protein: CASSLELGIEAFF. V usage is TRBV12-3 or TRBV12-4 and J usage is TRBJ1-1; D ambiguous. CDR3 size: 13 residues. V was clipped by 1 base and J by 7 bases, with 10 bases between them.

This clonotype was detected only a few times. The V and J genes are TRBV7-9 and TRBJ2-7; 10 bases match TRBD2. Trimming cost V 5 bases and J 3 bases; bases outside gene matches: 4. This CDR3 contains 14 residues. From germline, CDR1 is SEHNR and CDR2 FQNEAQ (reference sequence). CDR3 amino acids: CASSDPSGSYEQYF. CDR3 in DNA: TGTGCCAGCAGCGACCCTAGCGGGAGCTACGAGCAGTACTTC.

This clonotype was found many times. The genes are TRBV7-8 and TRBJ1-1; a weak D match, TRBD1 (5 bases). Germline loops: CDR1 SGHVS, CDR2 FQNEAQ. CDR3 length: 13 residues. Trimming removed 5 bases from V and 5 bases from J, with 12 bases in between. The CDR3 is CASSTGGWTEAFF. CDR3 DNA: TGTGCCAGCAGCACGGGGGGTTGGACTGAAGCTTTCTTT.

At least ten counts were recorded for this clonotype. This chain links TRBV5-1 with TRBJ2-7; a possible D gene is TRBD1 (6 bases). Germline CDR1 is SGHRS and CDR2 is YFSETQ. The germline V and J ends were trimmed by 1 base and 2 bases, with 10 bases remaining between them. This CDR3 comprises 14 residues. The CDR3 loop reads CASSLQGGAYEQYF. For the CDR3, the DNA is TGCGCCAGCAGCTTGCAAGGGGGTGCCTACGAGCAGTACTTC.

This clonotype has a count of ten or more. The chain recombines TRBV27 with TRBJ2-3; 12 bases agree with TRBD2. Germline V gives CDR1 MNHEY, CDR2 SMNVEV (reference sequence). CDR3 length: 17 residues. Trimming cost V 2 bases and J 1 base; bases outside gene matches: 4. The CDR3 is CASSLARTSGGTDTQYF. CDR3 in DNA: TGTGCCAGCAGTTTAGCTAGGACTAGCGGGGGCACAGATACGCAGTATTTT.

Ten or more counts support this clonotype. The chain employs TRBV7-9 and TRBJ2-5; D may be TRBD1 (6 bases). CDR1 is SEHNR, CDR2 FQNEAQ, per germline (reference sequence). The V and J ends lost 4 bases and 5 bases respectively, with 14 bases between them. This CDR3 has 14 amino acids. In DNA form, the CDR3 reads TGTGCCAGCAGCTCATCAGGGGCTGGGGAGACCCAGTACTTC. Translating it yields CASSSSGAGETQYF.

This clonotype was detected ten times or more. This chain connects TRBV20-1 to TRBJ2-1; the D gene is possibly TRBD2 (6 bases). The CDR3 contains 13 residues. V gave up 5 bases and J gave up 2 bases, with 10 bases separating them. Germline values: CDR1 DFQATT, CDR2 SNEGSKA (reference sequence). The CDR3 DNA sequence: TGCAGTGCTCACGGGAGCGCCTACAATGAGCAGTTCTTC. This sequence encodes CSAHGSAYNEQFF.

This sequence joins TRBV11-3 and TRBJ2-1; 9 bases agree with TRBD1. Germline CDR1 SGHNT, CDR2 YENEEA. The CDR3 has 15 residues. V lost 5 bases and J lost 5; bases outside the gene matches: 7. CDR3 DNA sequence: TGTGCCAGCAGCCGCGAGGACAGGGGCGACAATGAGCAGTTCTTC. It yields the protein CASSREDRGDNEQFF.

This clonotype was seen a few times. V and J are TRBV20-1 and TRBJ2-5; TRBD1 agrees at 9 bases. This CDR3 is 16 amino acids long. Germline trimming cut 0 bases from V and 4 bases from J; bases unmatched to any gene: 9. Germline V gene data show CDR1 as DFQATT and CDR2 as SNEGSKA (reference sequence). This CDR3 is CSARDSDRGGGETQYF. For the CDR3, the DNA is TGCAGTGCTAGAGATTCGGACAGGGGAGGTGGAGAGACCCAGTACTTC.

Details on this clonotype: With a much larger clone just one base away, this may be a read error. For the CDR3, the DNA is TGTGCCAGCAGTGCCCTAGCGGGGGCCTGCGAGCAGTACTTC. This sequence encodes CASSALAGACEQYF. This chain joins TRBV2 and TRBJ2-7; 10 bases align to TRBD2. V was pared by 4 bases and J by 6 bases, with 6 bases of the junction left unmatched. CDR3 size: 14 residues. Germline CDR1 and CDR2: SNHLY and FYNNEI.

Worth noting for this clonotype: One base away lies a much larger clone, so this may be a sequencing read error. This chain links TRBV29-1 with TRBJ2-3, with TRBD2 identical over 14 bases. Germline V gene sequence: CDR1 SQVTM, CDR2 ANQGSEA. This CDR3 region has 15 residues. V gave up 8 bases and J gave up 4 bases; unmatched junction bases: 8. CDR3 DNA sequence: TGCAGCTTTCGACTAGCGGGGGGGAAAGCAGATACGCAGTATTTT. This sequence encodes CSFRLAGGKADTQYF.

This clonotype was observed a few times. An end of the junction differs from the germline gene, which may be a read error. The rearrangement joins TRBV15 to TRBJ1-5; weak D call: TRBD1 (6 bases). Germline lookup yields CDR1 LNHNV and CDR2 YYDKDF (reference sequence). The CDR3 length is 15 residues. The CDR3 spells CATSRDRGQTQPQNF. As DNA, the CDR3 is TGTGCCACCAGCAGAGACAGGGGCCAGACCCAGCCCCAGAATTTT.

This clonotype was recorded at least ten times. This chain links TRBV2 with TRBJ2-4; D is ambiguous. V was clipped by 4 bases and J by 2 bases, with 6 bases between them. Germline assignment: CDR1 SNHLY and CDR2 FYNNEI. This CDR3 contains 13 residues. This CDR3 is CASSVETKNIQYF. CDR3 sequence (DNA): TGTGCCAGCAGTGTGGAGACCAAAAACATTCAGTACTTC.

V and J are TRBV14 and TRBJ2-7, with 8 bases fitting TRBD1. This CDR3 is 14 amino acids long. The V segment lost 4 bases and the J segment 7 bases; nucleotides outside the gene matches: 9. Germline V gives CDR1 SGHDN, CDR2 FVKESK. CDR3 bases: TGTGCCAGCAGCCCTAGGACAGGGTTATGGGAGCAGTACTTC. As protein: CASSPRTGLWEQYF.

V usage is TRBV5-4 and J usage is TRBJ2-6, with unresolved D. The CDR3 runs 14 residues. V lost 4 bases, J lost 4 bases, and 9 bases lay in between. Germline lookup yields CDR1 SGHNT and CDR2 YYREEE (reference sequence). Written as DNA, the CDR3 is TGTGCCAGCAGCCTACCGTCCGGGGCCAACGTCCTGACTTTC. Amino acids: CASSLPSGANVLTF.

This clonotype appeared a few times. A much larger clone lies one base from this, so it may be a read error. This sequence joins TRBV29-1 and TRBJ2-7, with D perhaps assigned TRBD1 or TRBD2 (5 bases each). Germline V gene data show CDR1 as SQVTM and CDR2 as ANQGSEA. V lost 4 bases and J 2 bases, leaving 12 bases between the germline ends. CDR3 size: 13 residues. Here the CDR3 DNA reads TGCAGCGTTGGAGGGGCAATAACCTACGAGCAGTACTTC. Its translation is CSVGGAITYEQYF.

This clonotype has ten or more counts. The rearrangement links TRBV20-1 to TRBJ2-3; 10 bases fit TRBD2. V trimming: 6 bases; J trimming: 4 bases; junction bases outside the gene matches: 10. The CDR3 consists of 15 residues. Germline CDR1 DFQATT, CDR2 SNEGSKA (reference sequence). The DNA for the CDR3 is TGCAGTGCGGCCGTAGCGGGAGGTTTTCCAGATACGCAGTATTTT. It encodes CSAAVAGGFPDTQYF.

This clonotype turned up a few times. The CDR3 here is CSVPGGLTEAFF. CDR3 nucleotide sequence: TGCAGCGTTCCAGGGGGCCTCACTGAAGCTTTCTTT. The chain has TRBV29-1 and TRBJ1-1; 8 nucleotides agree with TRBD1. Germline V lookup: CDR1 SQVTM, CDR2 ANQGSEA. This CDR3 has 12 residues. The V and J ends lost 5 bases and 4 bases, in that order; junction bases with no gene match: 3.